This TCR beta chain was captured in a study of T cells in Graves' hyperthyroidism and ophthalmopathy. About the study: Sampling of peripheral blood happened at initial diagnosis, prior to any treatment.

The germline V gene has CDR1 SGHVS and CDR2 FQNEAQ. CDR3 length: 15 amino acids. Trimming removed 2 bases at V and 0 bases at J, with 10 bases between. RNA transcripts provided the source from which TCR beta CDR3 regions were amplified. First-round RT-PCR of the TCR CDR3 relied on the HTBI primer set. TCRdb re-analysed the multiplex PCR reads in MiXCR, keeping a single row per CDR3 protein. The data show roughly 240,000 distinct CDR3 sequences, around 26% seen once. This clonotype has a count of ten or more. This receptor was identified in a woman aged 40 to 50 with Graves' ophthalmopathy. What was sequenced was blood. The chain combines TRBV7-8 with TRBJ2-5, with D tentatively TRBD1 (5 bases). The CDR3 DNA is TGTGCCAGCAGCTTACATCCCAGGGACCAAGAGACCCAGTACTTC. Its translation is CASSLHPRDQETQYF.